The 5 T cell receptor beta chains reported below all come from one sample, sequenced in a study of CD8+CD57+ T cells in acquired aplastic anemia. It was genomic DNA that served as the template for profiling TCR beta VDJ and CDR3. TCRdb reprocessed the reads with MiXCR, giving one entry per CDR3 protein. Of more than 100,000 distinct CDR3 sequences listed, around 48% are singletons. Sequenced: sorted CD4+, CD8+, or CD8+CD57+ T cells (not recorded which) from PBMCs. These receptors were obtained from a human donor in good health, serving as a control.

The rearrangement joins TRBV29-1 to TRBJ1-1; no clear D. Germline-derived CDR1 and CDR2 are SQVTM and ANQGSEA. The V end lost 2 bases, the J end lost 2 bases, and 15 bases lay between the germline ends. The CDR3 sequence is 15 residues long. Written as DNA, the CDR3 is TGCAGCGTTGAACAGTTTTATACGGATAACACTGAAGCTTTCTTT. This translates into CSVEQFYTDNTEAFF.

The chain has TRBV19 and TRBJ2-7; 10 bases are a match to TRBD1. Unmatched junction bases numbered 7, after V lost 5 bases and J lost 3 bases. The CDR3 covers 15 residues. CDR1 and CDR2 from the germline V gene are LNHDA and SQIVND (reference sequence). Here the CDR3 DNA reads TGTGCCAGTAGTGCCGGGACAGGGGAAAGCTACGAGCAGTACTTC. Protein product: CASSAGTGESYEQYF.

At least ten counts were recorded for this clonotype. This chain joins TRBV7-3 and TRBJ2-1, with TRBD1 as a possible D gene (6 bases). From germline, CDR1 is SGHTA and CDR2 FQGTGA. V lost 5 bases and J 0 bases, leaving 11 bases between the germline ends. CDR3 length: 15 amino acids. The CDR3 coding sequence is TGTGCCAGCAGCGCAGGGACAACCTCCTACAATGAGCAGTTCTTC. Amino acids: CASSAGTTSYNEQFF.

This clonotype was recorded at least ten times. The chain carries TRBV5-4 and TRBJ2-3; weak D call: TRBD2 (6 bases). The CDR3 spans 16 residues. The V end lost 0 bases, the J end lost 2 bases, and 13 bases lay between the germline ends. Germline-derived CDR1 and CDR2 are SGHNT and YYREEE (reference sequence). The CDR3 DNA reads as TGTGCCAGCAGCTTGGGCGGCGGGACGGTCACAGATACGCAGTATTTT. Protein sequence: CASSLGGGTVTDTQYF.

This clonotype was counted only a few times. The chain uses TRBV25-1 and TRBJ1-6; D remains unclear. CDR1 MGHDK and CDR2 SYGVNS come from the germline V gene. V lost 3 bases, J lost 10 bases, and 7 bases lay in between. The CDR3 spans 12 residues. CDR3 nucleotide sequence: TGTGCCAGCAGTGATGTGAAGTCACCCCTCCACTTT. It specifies CASSDVKSPLHF.